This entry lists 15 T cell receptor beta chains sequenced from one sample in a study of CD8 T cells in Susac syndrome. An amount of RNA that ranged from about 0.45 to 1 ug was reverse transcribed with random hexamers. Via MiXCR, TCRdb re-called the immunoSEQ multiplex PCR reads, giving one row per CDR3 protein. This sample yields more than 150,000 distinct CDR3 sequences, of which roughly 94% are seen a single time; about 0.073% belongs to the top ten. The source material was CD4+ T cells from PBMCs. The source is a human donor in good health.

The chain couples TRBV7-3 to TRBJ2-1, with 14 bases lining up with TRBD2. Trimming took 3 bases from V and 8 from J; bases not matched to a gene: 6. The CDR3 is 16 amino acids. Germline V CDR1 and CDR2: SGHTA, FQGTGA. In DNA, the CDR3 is TGTGCCAGCAGCTTTCGACTAGCGGGAGGGCCCTATGAGCAGTTCTTC. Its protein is CASSFRLAGGPYEQFF.

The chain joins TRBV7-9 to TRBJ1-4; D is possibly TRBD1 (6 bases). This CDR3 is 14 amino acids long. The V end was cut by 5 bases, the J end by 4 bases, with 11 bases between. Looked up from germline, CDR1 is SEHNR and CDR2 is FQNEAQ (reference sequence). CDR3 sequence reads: CASSPGQINEKLFF. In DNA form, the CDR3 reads TGTGCCAGCAGCCCCGGACAGATTAATGAAAAACTGTTTTTT.

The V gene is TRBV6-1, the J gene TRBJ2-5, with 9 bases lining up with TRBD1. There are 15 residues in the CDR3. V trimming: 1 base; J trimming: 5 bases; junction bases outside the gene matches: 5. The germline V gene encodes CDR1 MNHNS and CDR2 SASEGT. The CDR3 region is CASSEEGTGSETQYF. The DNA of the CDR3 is TGTGCCAGCAGTGAAGAGGGGACAGGGTCCGAGACCCAGTACTTC.

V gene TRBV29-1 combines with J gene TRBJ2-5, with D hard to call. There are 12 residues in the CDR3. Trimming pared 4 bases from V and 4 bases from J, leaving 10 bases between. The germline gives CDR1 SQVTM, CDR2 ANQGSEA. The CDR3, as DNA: TGCAGCGTTGTCCGTTATGGAGAGACCCAGTACTTC. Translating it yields CSVVRYGETQYF.

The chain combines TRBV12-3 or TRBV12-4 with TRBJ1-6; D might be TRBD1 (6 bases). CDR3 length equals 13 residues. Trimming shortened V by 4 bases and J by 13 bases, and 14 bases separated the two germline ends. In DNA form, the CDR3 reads TGTGCCAGCAGTTCCATCAGGGGATCGCCCCTCCACTTT. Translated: CASSSIRGSPLHF.

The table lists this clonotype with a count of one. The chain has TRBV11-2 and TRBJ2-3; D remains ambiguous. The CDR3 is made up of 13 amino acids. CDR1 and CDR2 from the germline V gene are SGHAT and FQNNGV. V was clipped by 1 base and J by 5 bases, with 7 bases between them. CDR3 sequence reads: CASSLVTQDTQYF. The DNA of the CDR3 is TGTGCCAGCAGCTTAGTTACTCAAGATACGCAGTATTTT.

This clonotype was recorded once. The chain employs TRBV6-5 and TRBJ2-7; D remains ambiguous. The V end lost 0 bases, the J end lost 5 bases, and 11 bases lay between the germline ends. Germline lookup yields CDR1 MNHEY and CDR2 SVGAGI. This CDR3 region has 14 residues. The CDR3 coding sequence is TGTGCCAGCAGTTACTCACCCCGCTTCCACGAGCAGTACTTC. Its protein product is CASSYSPRFHEQYF.

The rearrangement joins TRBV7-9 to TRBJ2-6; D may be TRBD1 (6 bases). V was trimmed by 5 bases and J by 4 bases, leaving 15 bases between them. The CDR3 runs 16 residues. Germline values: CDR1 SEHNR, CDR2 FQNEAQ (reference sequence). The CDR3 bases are TGTGCCAGCAGCCCGGCCCCGACAGGAGGGGCCAACGTCCTGACTTTC. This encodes CASSPAPTGGANVLTF.

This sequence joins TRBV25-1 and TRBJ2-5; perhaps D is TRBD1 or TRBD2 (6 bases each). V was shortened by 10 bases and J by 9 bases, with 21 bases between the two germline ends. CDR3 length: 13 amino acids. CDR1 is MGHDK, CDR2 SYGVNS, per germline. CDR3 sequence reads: CATRRGGSEAQYF. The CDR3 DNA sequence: TGTGCCACCAGACGAGGGGGGTCCGAGGCCCAGTACTTC.

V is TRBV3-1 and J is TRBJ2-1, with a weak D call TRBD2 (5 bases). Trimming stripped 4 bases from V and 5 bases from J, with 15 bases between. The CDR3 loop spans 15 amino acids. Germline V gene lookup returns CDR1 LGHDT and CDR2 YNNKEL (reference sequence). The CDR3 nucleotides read TGTGCCAGCAGCCCGAGCGGATCCTTTAACAATGAGCAGTTCTTC. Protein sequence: CASSPSGSFNNEQFF.

The CDR3 nucleotides are TGCGCCAGCAGCCAAGGGGCAAGAACCTTACCCCATTCACCCCTCCACTTT. Translation: CASSQGARTLPHSPLHF. V usage is TRBV4-3 and J usage is TRBJ1-6, with no clear D. This CDR3 region has 17 residues. Germline-derived CDR1 and CDR2 are LGHNA and YSLEER. V dropped 1 base and J dropped 8 bases, with 18 bases sitting between them.

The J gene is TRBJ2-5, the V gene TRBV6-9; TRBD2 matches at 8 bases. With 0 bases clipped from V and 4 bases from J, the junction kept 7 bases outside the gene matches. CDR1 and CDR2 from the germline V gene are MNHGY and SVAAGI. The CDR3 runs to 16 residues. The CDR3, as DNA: TGTGCCAGCAGTTATTCCTCAGCGGGAGTGGGAGAGACCCAGTACTTC. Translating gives CASSYSSAGVGETQYF.

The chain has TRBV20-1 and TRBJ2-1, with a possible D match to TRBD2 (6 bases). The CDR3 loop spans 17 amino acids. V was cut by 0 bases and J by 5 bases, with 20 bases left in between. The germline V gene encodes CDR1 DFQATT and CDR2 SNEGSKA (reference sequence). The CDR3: CSARDPSKDGSDNEQFF. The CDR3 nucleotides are TGCAGTGCTAGAGATCCTTCTAAAGACGGGAGTGACAATGAGCAGTTCTTC.

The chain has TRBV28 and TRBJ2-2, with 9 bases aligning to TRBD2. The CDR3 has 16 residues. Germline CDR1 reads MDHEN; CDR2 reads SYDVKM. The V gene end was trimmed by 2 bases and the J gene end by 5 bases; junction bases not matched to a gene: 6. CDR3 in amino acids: CASSLLSGSLTGELFF. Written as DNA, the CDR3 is TGTGCCAGCAGTTTACTTAGCGGGAGTCTGACCGGGGAGCTGTTTTTT.

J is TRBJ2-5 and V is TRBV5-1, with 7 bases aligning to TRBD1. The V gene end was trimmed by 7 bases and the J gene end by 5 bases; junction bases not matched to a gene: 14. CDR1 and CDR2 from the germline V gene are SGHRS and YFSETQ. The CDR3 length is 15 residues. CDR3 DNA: TGCGCCAGCTCCCTAGGGGACAGTTCATCGGAGACCCAGTACTTC. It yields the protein CASSLGDSSSETQYF.